The T cell receptor (beta chain) described here comes from a study of blood T cell repertoires in COVID-19. CDR3 length: 15 amino acids. Germline lookup yields CDR1 SGDLS and CDR2 YYNGEE. After removal of 3 bases from V and 2 bases from J, the junction contained 2 bases not matched to a gene. Using immunoSEQ multiplex PCR, the repertoire was profiled, and TCRdb retains in-frame clones only, with some absent. The sample includes approximately 200,000 clones, around 82% seen only once; the top ten take approximately 10%. Recruits, aged roughly 18 to 100 years, lived in 24 US areas. Researchers sorted participants into cohorts using their self-reported clinical history.

The sample consisted of PBMCs or T cells enriched from blood (not recorded which). The chain links TRBV9 to TRBJ2-2, with 9 bases matching TRBD1. This TCR was recovered from a man aged 35-49 years who had recovered from COVID-19. The CDR3 spells CASSGGQGNTGELFF. CDR3 nucleotide sequence: TGTGCCAGCAGCGGGGGACAGGGAAACACCGGGGAGCTGTTTTTT.